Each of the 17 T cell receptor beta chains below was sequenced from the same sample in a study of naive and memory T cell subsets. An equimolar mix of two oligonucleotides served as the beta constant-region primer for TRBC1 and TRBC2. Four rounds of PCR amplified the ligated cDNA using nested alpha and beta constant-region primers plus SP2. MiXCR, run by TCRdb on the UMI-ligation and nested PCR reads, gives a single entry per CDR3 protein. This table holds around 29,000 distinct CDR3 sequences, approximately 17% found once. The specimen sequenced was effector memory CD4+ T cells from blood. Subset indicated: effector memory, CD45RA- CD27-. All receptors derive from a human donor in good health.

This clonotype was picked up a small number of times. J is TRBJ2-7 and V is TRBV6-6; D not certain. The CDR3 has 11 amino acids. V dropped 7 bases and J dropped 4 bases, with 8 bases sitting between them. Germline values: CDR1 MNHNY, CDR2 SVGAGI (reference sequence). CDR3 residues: CASTRGYEQYF. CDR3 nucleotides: TGTGCCAGCACCCGAGGTTACGAGCAGTACTTC.

CDR3 amino acids: CASSEYGELFF. The CDR3 DNA sequence: TGTGCCAGCAGTGAGTACGGGGAGCTGTTTTTT. V is TRBV28 and J is TRBJ2-2; no definite D call. In germline, CDR1 is MDHEN, CDR2 SYDVKM. There are 11 residues in the CDR3. Trimming shortened V by 5 bases and J by 7 bases, and 5 bases separated the two germline ends.

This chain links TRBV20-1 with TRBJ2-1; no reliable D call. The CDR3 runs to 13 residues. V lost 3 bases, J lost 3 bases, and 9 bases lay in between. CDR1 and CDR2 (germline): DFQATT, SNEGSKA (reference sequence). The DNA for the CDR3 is TGCAGTGCTAGTGGATACTTCTACAATGAGCAGTTCTTC. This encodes CSASGYFYNEQFF.

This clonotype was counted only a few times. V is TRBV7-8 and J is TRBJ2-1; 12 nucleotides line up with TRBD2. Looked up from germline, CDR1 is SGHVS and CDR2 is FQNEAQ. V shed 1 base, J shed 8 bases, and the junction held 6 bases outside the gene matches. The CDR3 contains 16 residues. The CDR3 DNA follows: TGTGCCAGCAGCTTAGGGGGACTAGCGGGTGTCCATGAGCAGTTCTTC. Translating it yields CASSLGGLAGVHEQFF.

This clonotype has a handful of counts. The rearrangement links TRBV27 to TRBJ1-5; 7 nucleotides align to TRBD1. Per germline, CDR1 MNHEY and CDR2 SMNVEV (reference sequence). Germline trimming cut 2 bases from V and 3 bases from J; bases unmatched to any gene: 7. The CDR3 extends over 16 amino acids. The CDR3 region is CASSLMTGTVNQPQHF. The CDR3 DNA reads TGTGCCAGCAGTTTAATGACCGGGACAGTCAATCAGCCCCAGCATTTT.

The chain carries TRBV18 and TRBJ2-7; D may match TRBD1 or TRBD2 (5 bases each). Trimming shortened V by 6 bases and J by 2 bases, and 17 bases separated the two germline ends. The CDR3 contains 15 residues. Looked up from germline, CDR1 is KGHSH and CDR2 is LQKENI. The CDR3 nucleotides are TGTGCCAGCTCGCTCGATTTGGGACCGCCCTACGAGCAGTACTTC. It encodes CASSLDLGPPYEQYF.

CDR3 sequence: CSAPPDSRNTEAFF. For the CDR3, the DNA is TGCAGTGCCCCACCTGACAGCCGAAACACTGAAGCTTTCTTT. The chain carries TRBV20-1 and TRBJ1-1, with TRBD1 as a possible D gene (5 bases). V was pared by 6 bases and J by 2 bases, with 16 bases between. The germline CDR1 and CDR2 sequences are DFQATT and SNEGSKA (reference sequence). The CDR3 totals 14 residues.

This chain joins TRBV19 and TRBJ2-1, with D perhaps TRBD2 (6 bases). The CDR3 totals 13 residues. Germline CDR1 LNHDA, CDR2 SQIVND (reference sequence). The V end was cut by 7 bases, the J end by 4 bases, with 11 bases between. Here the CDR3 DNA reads TGTGCCAGTACCTCCGGGGGTTACAATGAGCAGTTCTTC. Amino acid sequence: CASTSGGYNEQFF.

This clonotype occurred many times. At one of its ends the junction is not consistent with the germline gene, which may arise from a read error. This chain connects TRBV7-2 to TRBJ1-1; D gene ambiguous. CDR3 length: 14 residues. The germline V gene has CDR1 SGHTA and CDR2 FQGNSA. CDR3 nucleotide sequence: TGTGCCAGCAGATTAGAAGGGAAGAACACTGAAGCTTTCTTT. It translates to CASRLEGKNTEAFF.

CDR3 coding DNA: TGTGCCAGCAGTGATGGGTACGAGCAGTACTTC. It yields the protein CASSDGYEQYF. The chain carries TRBV2 and TRBJ2-7; no firm D call. Germline V CDR1 and CDR2: SNHLY, FYNNEI. V was clipped by 3 bases and J by 4 bases, with 4 bases between them. The CDR3 is 11 residues long.

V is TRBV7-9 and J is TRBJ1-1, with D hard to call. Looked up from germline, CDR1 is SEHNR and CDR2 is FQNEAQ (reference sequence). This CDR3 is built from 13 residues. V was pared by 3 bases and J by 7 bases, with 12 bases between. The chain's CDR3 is CASSFGTTNEAFF. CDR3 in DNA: TGTGCCAGCAGCTTTGGAACAACTAATGAAGCTTTCTTT.

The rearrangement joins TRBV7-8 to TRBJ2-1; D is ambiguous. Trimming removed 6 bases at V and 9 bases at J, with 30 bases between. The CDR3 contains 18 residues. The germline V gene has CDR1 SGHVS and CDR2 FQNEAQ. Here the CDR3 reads CASSNNSLELFLVGEQFF. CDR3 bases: TGTGCCAGCAGTAATAACTCTCTCGAGCTTTTCCTAGTCGGTGAGCAGTTCTTC. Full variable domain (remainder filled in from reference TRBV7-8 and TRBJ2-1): GAGVSQSPRYKVAKRGQDVALRCDPISGHVSLFWYQQALGQGPEFLTYFQNEAQLDKSGLPSDRFFAERPEGSVSTLKIQRTQQEDSAVYLCASSNNSLELFLVGEQFFGPGTRLTVL.

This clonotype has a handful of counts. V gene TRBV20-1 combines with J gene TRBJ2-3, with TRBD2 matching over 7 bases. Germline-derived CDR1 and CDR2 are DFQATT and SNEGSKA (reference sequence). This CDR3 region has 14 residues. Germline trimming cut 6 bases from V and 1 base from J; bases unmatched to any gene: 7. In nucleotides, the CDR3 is TGCAGTGCAACACTAGCGAGACGCACAGATACGCAGTATTTT. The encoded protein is CSATLARRTDTQYF.

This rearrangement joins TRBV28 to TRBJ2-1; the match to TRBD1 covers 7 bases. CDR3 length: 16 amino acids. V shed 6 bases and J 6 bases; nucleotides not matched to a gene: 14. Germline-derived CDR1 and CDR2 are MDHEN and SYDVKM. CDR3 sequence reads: CASSIRGRGRSNEQFF. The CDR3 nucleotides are TGTGCCAGCAGCATAAGGGGGCGCGGGCGAAGCAATGAGCAGTTCTTC. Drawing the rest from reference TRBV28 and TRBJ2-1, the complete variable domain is DVKVTQSSRYLVKRTGEKVFLECVQDMDHENMFWYRQDPGLGLRLIYFSYDVKMKEKGDIPEGYSVSREKKERFSLILESASTNQTSMYLCASSIRGRGRSNEQFFGPGTRLTVL.

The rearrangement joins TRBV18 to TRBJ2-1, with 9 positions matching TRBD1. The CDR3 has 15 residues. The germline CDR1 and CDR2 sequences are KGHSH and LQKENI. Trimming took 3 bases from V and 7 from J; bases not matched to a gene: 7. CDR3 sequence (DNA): TGTGCCAGCTCACCGGGACAGGGATCAAGAAATGAGCAGTTCTTC. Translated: CASSPGQGSRNEQFF.

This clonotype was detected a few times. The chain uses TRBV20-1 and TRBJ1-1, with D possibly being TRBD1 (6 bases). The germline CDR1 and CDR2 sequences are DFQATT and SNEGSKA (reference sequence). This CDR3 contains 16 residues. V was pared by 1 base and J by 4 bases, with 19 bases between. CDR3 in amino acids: CSARGAQGWLITEAFF. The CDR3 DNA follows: TGCAGTGCTAGAGGTGCACAGGGTTGGTTGATCACTGAAGCTTTCTTT.

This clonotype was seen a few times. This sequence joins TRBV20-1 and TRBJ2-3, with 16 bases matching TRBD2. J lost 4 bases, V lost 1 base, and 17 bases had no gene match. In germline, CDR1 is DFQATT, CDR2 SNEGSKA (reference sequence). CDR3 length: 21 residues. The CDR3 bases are TGCAGTGCTAGAGGCCCGTGGGGACTAGCGGGAGGGACGACAAACCCAGATACGCAGTATTTT. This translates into CSARGPWGLAGGTTNPDTQYF.